This TCR beta chain was captured by sequencing in a study of tumor-infiltrating lymphocytes in primary liver carcinoma. The input was 450 to 500 ng total RNA; TCR beta cDNA was made from it with a constant-region primer. Amplification in three nested multiplex PCR rounds with slightly modified ARM-PCR gave rise to TCR beta libraries. Running 9 to 11 cycles apiece, the first two PCR rounds relied on TRBV1-TRBV30 forward primers together with a C-beta reverse primer. TCRdb independently ran MiXCR on the multiplex PCR reads; one entry per CDR3 protein. Of 180,000 or so distinct CDR3 sequences detected, 50% to 75% appear once; the ten largest clones hold roughly 76%. Turning to this clonotype: Sequence at one end of the junction differs from germline and may be a read error.

Blood RNA originated from unsorted whole blood, with germline DNA additionally extracted. Per germline, CDR1 SNHLY and CDR2 FYNNEI. There are 14 residues in the CDR3. This chain links TRBV2 with TRBJ2-7, with D unresolved. The clonotype originates from a middle-aged man with primary liver carcinoma and hepatitis B virus infection. Sequencing was performed on peripheral blood. The CDR3 spells CASREAKSSYEEYF. DNA for the CDR3: TGTGCCAGCAGAGAAGCCAAAAGCTCCTACGAGGAGTACTTC.